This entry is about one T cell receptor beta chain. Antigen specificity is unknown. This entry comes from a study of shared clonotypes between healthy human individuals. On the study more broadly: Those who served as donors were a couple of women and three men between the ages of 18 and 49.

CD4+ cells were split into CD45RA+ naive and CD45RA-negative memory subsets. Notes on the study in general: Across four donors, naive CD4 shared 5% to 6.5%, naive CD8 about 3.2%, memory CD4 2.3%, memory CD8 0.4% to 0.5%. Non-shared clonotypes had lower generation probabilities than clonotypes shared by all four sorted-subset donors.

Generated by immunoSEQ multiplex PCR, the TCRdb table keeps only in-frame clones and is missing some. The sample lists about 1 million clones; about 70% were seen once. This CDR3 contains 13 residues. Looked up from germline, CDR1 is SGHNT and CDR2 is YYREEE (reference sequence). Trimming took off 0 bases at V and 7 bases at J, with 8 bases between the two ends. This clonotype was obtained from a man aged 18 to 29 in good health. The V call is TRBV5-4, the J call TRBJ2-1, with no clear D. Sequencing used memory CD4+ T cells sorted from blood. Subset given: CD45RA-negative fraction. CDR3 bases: TGTGCCAGCAGCTTGGCCGAGATAAATGAGCAGTTCTTC. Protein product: CASSLAEINEQFF.